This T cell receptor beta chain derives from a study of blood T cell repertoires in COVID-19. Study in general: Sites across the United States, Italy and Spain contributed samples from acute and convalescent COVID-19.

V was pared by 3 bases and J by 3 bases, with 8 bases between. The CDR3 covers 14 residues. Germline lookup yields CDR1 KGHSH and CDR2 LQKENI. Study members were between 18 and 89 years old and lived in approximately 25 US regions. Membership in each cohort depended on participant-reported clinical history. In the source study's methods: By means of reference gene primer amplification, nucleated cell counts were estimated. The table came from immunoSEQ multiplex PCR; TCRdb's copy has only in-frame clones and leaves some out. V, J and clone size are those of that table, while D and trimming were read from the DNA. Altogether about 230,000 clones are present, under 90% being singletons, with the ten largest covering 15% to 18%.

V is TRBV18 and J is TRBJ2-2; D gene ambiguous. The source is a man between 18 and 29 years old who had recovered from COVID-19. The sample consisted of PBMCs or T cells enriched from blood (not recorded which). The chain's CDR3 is CASSPPAHTGELFF. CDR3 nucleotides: TGTGCCAGCTCACCCCCAGCGCACACCGGGGAGCTGTTTTTT.